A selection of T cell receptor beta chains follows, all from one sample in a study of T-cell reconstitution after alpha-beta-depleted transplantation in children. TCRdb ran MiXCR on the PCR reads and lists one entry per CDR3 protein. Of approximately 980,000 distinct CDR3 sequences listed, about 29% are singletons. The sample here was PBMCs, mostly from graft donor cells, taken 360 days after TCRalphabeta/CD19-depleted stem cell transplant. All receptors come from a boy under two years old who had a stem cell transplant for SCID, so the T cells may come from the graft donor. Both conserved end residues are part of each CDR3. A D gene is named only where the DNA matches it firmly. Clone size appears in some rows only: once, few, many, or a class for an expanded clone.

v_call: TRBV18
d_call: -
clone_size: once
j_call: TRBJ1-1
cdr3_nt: TGTGCCAGCTCACCACCAGCCGGGTCAAGTGAAGCTTTCTTT
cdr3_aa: CASSPPAGSSEAFF

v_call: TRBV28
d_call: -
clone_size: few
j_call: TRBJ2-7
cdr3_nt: TGTGCCAGCAGTTTTTATTCTACAGGTTACTCCTACGAGCAGTACTTC
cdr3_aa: CASSFYSTGYSYEQYF

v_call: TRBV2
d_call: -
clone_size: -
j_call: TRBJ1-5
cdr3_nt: TGTGCCAGCAGTGAACTCGTCCTCGGGCCCCAGCATTTT
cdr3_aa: CASSELVLGPQHF

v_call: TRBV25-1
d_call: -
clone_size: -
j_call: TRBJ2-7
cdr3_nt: TGTGCCAGCAGTGAACTATCCGAGCAGTACTTC
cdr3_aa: CASSELSEQYF

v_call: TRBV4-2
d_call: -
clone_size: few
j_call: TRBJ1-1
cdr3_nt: TGTGCCAGCAGCCATGGGACGTTTAAAGAAGCTTTCTTT
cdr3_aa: CASSHGTFKEAFF

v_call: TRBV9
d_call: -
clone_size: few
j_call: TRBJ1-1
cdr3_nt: TGTGCCAGCAGCGGGAGTTGGAACACTGAAGCTTTCTTT
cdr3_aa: CASSGSWNTEAFF

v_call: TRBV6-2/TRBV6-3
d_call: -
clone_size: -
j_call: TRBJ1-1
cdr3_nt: TGTGCCAGCAGTTACAACACCCGACAGAACACTGAAGCTTTCTTT
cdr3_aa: CASSYNTRQNTEAFF

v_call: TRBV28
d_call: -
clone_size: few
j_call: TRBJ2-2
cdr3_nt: TGTGCCAGCAGTTCTAGACCCGCCGGGGAGCTGTTTTTT
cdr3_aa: CASSSRPAGELFF

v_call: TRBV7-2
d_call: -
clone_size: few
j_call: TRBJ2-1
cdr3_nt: TGTGCCAGCAGCTCAGTAGCACGTTCGGATGAGCAGTTCTTC
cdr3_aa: CASSSVARSDEQFF

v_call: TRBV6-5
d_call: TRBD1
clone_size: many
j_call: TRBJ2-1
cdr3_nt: TGTGCCAGCAGTTTGATGGACAGGGGGCGAAGCTCCTACAATGAGCAGTTCTTC
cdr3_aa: CASSLMDRGRSSYNEQFF